The clone carrying this TCR beta chain was seen once. Its antigen is unidentified. There are 18 residues in the CDR3. Germline V gene data show CDR1 as KGHSH and CDR2 as LQKENI. With V trimmed by 6 bases and J by 0 bases, 10 bases remained unmatched. Assay: immunoSEQ multiplex PCR; the TCRdb copy retains only in-frame clones and omits some. The sample lists about 47,000 clones, 70% to 75% occurring once. This record belongs to a study of memory CD4+ T cells and cytomegalovirus serostatus. General study results and limits: CD4+ memory repertoires contained about 40% of the roughly 160 reported CMV TCRbeta sequences.

Single viable CD3+CD4+CD8-CD45RO+ cells were sorted as the memory CD4+ T cells. The rearrangement links TRBV18 to TRBJ2-2; 10 positions agree with TRBD2. The source of this sequence is an adult in good health and CMV-seropositive. The sample taken for sequencing was memory CD4+ T cells from blood. For the CDR3, the DNA is TGTGCCAGCTCGACTCCGGCTAGCGGGGGCGCGAACACCGGGGAGCTGTTTTTT. Its translation: CASSTPASGGANTGELFF.